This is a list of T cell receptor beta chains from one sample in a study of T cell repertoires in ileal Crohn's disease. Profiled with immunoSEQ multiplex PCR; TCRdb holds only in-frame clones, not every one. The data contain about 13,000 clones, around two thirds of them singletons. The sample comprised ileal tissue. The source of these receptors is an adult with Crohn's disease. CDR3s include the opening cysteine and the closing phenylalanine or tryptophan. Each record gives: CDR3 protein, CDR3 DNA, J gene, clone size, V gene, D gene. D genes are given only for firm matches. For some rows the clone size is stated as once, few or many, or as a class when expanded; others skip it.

CDR3aa: CASSLGLADSYEQYF
CDR3nt: TGTGCCAGCAGCCTCGGACTAGCGGATTCCTACGAGCAGTACTTC
j_gene: TRBJ2-7
abundance: NA
v_gene: TRBV6-1
d_gene: TRBD2

CDR3aa: CASSAGGTSGPKGKTQYF
CDR3nt: TGTGCCAGCAGTGCTGGGGGGACTAGCGGCCCCAAGGGGAAGACCCAGTACTTC
j_gene: TRBJ2-5
abundance: NA
v_gene: TRBV2
d_gene: TRBD2

CDR3aa: CASSGGQGNYEQYF
CDR3nt: TGTGCCAGCAGCGGAGGACAGGGGAACTACGAGCAGTACTTC
j_gene: TRBJ2-7
abundance: few
v_gene: TRBV9
d_gene: TRBD1

CDR3aa: CASSVGQGARNEQFF
CDR3nt: TGTGCCAGCAGCGTCGGACAGGGGGCGCGGAATGAGCAGTTCTTC
j_gene: TRBJ2-1
abundance: NA
v_gene: TRBV2
d_gene: TRBD1

CDR3aa: CASSLLSQPQHF
CDR3nt: TGTGCCAGCAGCTTATTGAGTCAGCCCCAGCATTTT
j_gene: TRBJ1-5
abundance: medium-sized
v_gene: TRBV7-8
d_gene: NA

CDR3aa: CASSLGRDTEAFF
CDR3nt: TGTGCCAGCAGCTTAGGCAGGGACACTGAAGCTTTCTTT
j_gene: TRBJ1-1
abundance: medium-sized
v_gene: TRBV11-1
d_gene: NA

CDR3aa: CASSSDSLGDYEQYF
CDR3nt: TGTGCCAGCTCATCGGACAGTTTGGGGGACTACGAGCAGTACTTC
j_gene: TRBJ2-7
abundance: NA
v_gene: TRBV18
d_gene: NA

CDR3aa: CASSLDGNGYTF
CDR3nt: TGCGCCAGCAGCTTGGACGGGAATGGCTACACCTTC
j_gene: TRBJ1-2
abundance: NA
v_gene: TRBV5-1
d_gene: NA

CDR3aa: CAWSQAGGAPNYGYTF
CDR3nt: TGTGCCTGGAGCCAGGCCGGGGGGGCTCCTAACTATGGCTACACCTTC
j_gene: TRBJ1-2
abundance: NA
v_gene: TRBV30
d_gene: NA

CDR3aa: CASSQNGGVNTEAFF
CDR3nt: TGTGCCAGCTCGCAGAATGGGGGGGTGAACACTGAAGCTTTCTTT
j_gene: TRBJ1-1
abundance: NA
v_gene: TRBV18
d_gene: NA

CDR3aa: CATSYNGAGSQETQYF
CDR3nt: TGTGCCACCAGCTACAACGGAGCGGGGTCCCAAGAGACCCAGTACTTC
j_gene: TRBJ2-5
abundance: NA
v_gene: TRBV15
d_gene: TRBD2

CDR3aa: CASSSLTSGAYEQYF
CDR3nt: TGTGCCAGCAGTTCGCTCACTAGCGGCGCTTACGAGCAGTACTTC
j_gene: TRBJ2-7
abundance: NA
v_gene: TRBV27
d_gene: TRBD2

CDR3aa: CASSGVQPNQPQHF
CDR3nt: TGCGCCAGCAGCGGAGTACAGCCCAATCAGCCCCAGCATTTT
j_gene: TRBJ1-5
abundance: NA
v_gene: TRBV10-2
d_gene: NA

CDR3aa: CSASTGTQQFF
CDR3nt: TGCAGTGCTAGTACCGGGACTCAGCAGTTCTTC
j_gene: TRBJ2-1
abundance: NA
v_gene: TRBV20-1
d_gene: NA

CDR3aa: CASRDNGVKQYF
CDR3nt: TGTGCCAGCAGGGACAACGGGGTTAAGCAGTACTTC
j_gene: TRBJ2-7
abundance: NA
v_gene: TRBV6-6
d_gene: NA